This T cell receptor (delta chain) emerged from a study of Vδ1+ human thymocytes. Findings of the study overall: Thymic delta-chain repertoires held roughly 20% Vdelta2 sequences and few Vdelta3, despite high sort purity. Thymic TRG and TRD repertoires appeared highly polyclonal, with Gaussian CDR3 length distributions.

The CDR3 runs 19 residues. From germline, CDR1 is TSWWSYY and CDR2 QGS. V shed 1 base and J 1 base; nucleotides not matched to a gene: 14. The template was reverse-transcribed extracted RNA. Multiplex PCR used pooled V-gene forward primers and a constant-region reverse primer to amplify CDR3s. With CATT, TCRdb re-called clones from the multiplex PCR reads. The sample records some 27,000 delta-chain clones, 6% to 8% being singletons. With respect to this clone: Antigen unknown.

The sequence derives from a girl in the first two years of life who had congenital heart surgery. The chain employs TRDV1 and TRDJ1; 8 bases align to TRDD3. Sequencing was done on a sample of Vdelta1+ gamma-delta thymocytes from the thymus. This sample's subset: FACS-sorted CD3+ TCRalphabeta- TCRVdelta1+ TCRVdelta2- thymocytes. For the CDR3, the DNA is TGTGCTCTTGGGGAACGGGGCGTACTGGGGGTCGCGTGCACCGATAAACTCATCTTT. Protein: CALGERGVLGVACTDKLIF.